This is a list of T cell receptor beta chains from one sample in a study of cytomegalovirus exposure and HLA in healthy donors. Libraries were prepared by immunoSEQ multiplex PCR; TCRdb keeps only in-frame clonotypes and omits some of them. The data show around 150,000 clones, 96% seen once. Sequenced input: PBMCs. These receptors were obtained from a woman between 18 and 29 years old in good health and CMV-seronegative. Both conserved end residues are part of each CDR3. A D gene is named only where the DNA matches it firmly. Clone size is stated in some rows and not others, as once, few, many or a class when expanded.

>TRBJ2-7|TRBD1|.|TRBV6-6
TGTGCCAGCAGTGCTGACGGGACAGGCTACGAGCAGTACTTC
CASSADGTGYEQYF
>TRBJ2-5|TRBD2|.|TRBV9
TGTGCCAGCAGCATCGTAGCGGGGGTGAGGGAGACCCAGTACTTC
CASSIVAGVRETQYF
>TRBJ1-4|TRBD1|.|TRBV5-1
TGCGCCAGCAGCTTCCCCGCGGGGGGACAGGGGGCGAAGGAAAAACTGTTTTTT
CASSFPAGGQGAKEKLFF
>TRBJ2-2|TRBD1|.|TRBV11-2
TGTGCCAGCAGCCGATGGACAGGGGTCACCGGGGAGCTGTTTTTT
CASSRWTGVTGELFF
>TRBJ2-7|.|.|TRBV4-3
TGCGCCAGCAGCCACCAACCCGGACAAACATACGAGCAGTACTTC
CASSHQPGQTYEQYF
>TRBJ1-3|.|.|TRBV18
TGTGCCAGCTCACCGCCCGGGAGGGTCGGAAACACCATATATTTT
CASSPPGRVGNTIYF
>TRBJ1-2|.|.|TRBV2
TGTGCCAGCAGTGAAGGAGCCAGGCCCGCGGGATATGGCTACACCTTC
CASSEGARPAGYGYTF
>TRBJ1-1|TRBD1|once|TRBV7-9
TGTGCCAGCAGCGAGCTACGAAGGGGGCTGTCGACTGAAGCTTTCTTT
CASSELRRGLSTEAFF
>TRBJ2-3|TRBD2|.|TRBV16
TGTGCCAGCAGCCAAAAGGGACTAGCGGTCACAGATACGCAGTATTTT
CASSQKGLAVTDTQYF
>TRBJ2-7|.|.|TRBV6-5
TGTGCCAGCAGTTACGTTATCTACGAGCAGTACTTC
CASSYVIYEQYF
>TRBJ1-2|.|.|TRBV9
TGTGCCAGCAGCACAACTCCGGTGGGGGGTGACTATGGCTACACCTTC
CASSTTPVGGDYGYTF
>TRBJ2-7|.|.|TRBV29-1
TGCAGCGTGGCGCCGACAGAGAAGGGGTACTACGAGCAGTACTTC
CSVAPTEKGYYEQYF
>TRBJ2-7|TRBD2|.|TRBV5-1
TGCGCCAGCAGTAGGGCGGGGGACGCTTGGGAGCAGTACTTC
CASSRAGDAWEQYF
>TRBJ2-3|.|.|TRBV2
TGTGCCAGCAGTGGAGTCCACACAGATACGCAGTATTTT
CASSGVHTDTQYF
>TRBJ2-7|.|.|TRBV4-3
TGCGCCAGCAGCCAAGATGGGATCGGGCTTGGGGGCCGGGCCTACGAGCAGTACTTC
CASSQDGIGLGGRAYEQYF
>TRBJ2-5|.|.|TRBV7-9
TGTGCCAGCAGCCTATACCGCGGACGGACTTCGGTCGGGGAGACCCAGTACTTC
CASSLYRGRTSVGETQYF
>TRBJ2-1|.|.|TRBV6-5
TGTGCCAGCAGTTACCAGGGGTTAGAGCAGTTCTTC
CASSYQGLEQFF
>TRBJ2-2|.|.|TRBV7-7
TGTGCTAGCAGCCCCCGGACCGGGGAGCTGTTTTTT
CASSPRTGELFF
>TRBJ2-2|.|.|TRBV19
TGTGCCAGTAGTATTACGGACCCGGCGGCGGGGACCGGGGAGCTGTTTTTT
CASSITDPAAGTGELFF
>TRBJ1-5|.|.|TRBV15
TGTGCCACCAGCAGAGATCAGGGCCGCAATCAGCCCCAGCATTTT
CATSRDQGRNQPQHF
>TRBJ1-3|.|.|TRBV9
TGTGCCAGCAGCGCCCGCCCTACTTATTATTGGAACACCATATATTTT
CASSARPTYYWNTIYF
>TRBJ1-2|.|.|TRBV28
TGTGCCAGCGGACGGACAGTTGGCTACACCTTC
CASGRTVGYTF
>TRBJ1-5|.|.|TRBV7-9
TGTGCCAGCGGGGCCGCCTATAGCAATCAGCCCCAGCATTTT
CASGAAYSNQPQHF
>TRBJ2-7|.|.|TRBV7-2
TGTGCCAGCAGCAATACATACGAGCAGTACTTC
CASSNTYEQYF
>TRBJ2-7|TRBD1|.|TRBV12-5
TGTGCTAGTGGTTTGCCGGGACAGGGCTCCTACGAGCAGTACTTC
CASGLPGQGSYEQYF